This T cell receptor (beta chain) emerged from a study of CD8 T cells in ankylosing spondylitis. In the case of this clonotype: Its antigen is not known.

Libraries of TCR beta came from quantitative 5'-RACE with molecular barcodes. MiXCR, run by TCRdb on the 5' RACE reads, gives a single entry per CDR3 protein. In the table there are a few hundred thousand distinct CDR3 sequences, around 7.6% of which are singletons. CDR3 length equals 14 residues. The germline V gene encodes CDR1 SGHRS and CDR2 YFSETQ. V lost 1 base, J lost 1 base, and 8 bases lay in between. Regarding the study as a whole: Peripheral blood held disease-linked clones only at relatively low frequency, and these were CD8+. A TCR beta motif made of under 10 highly homologous variants seemed typical of ankylosing spondylitis blood. Reports of some motif variants in reactive arthritis synovial fluid and blood predate this one.

The clonotype comes from a male donor with ankylosing spondylitis. The sequenced sample was blood, either unsorted or a sorted T cell fraction (not recorded which). The chain combines TRBV5-1 with TRBJ2-5; no clear D. In DNA form, the CDR3 reads TGCGCCAGCAGCTTGAGGCAGGCCCAAGAGACCCAGTACTTC. It translates to CASSLRQAQETQYF.